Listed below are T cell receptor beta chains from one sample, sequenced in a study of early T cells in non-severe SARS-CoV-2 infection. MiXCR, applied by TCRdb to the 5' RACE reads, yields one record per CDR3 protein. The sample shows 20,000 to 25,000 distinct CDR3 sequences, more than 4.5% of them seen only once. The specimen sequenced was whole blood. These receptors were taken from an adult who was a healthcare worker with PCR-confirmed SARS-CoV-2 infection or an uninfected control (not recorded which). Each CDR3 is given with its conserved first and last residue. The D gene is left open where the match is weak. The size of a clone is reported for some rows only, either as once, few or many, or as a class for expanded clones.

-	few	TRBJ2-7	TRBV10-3	CAIGGGSGSYEQYF	TGTGCCATCGGGGGGGGCTCAGGCTCCTACGAGCAGTACTTC
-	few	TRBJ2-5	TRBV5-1	CASSLNSGRQETQYF	TGCGCCAGCAGCTTAAATTCAGGGCGACAAGAGACCCAGTACTTC
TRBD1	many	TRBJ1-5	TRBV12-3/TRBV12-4	CASSRRGLQPQHF	TGTGCCAGCAGCCGCAGGGGGCTTCAGCCCCAGCATTTT
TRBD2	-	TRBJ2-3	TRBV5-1	CASSLQAGTSGDTQYF	TGCGCCAGCAGCTTGCAAGCCGGGACTAGCGGAGATACGCAGTATTTT
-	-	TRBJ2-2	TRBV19	CASSIGVGYTGELFF	TGTGCCAGTAGTATTGGCGTGGGGTACACCGGGGAGCTGTTTTTT
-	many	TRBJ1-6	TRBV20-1	CSARKPGRTNPPLHF	TGCAGTGCCCGCAAACCGGGCCGTACGAATCCACCCCTCCACTTT
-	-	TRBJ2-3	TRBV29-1	CSVLDSTDTQYF	TGCAGCGTCCTAGACAGCACAGATACGCAGTATTTT
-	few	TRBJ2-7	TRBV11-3	CASSLGGLSYEQYF	TGTGCCAGCAGCTTAGGCGGGCTCTCCTACGAGCAGTACTTC
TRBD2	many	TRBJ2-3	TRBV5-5	CASSLGAGGGDTQYF	TGTGCCAGCAGCTTGGGAGCGGGAGGCGGAGATACGCAGTATTTT
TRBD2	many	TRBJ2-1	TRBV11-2	CASSLVASGLNEQFF	TGTGCCAGCAGCTTAGTGGCTAGCGGGCTCAATGAGCAGTTCTTC
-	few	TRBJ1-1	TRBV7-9	CASSLAGSVEAFF	TGTGCCAGCAGCTTAGCGGGGTCTGTGGAAGCTTTCTTT
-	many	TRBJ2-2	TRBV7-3	CASSLSGSGELFF	TGTGCCAGCAGCTTATCAGGGTCCGGGGAGCTGTTTTTT
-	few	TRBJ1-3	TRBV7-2	CASSPRLQRGNTIYF	TGTGCCAGCAGCCCCCGCCTACAGCGTGGAAACACCATATATTTT
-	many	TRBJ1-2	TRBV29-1	CSVEEWGSGYTF	TGCAGCGTTGAAGAGTGGGGATCTGGCTACACCTTC
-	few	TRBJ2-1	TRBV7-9	CASSPDSLYNEQFF	TGTGCCAGCAGCCCAGACAGTCTCTACAATGAGCAGTTCTTC
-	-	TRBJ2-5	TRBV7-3	CGSSFLGQIETQYF	TGTGGCAGCAGCTTCCTAGGACAGATCGAGACCCAGTACTTC
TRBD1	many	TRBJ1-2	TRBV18	CASSPPGQGLYGYTF	TGTGCCAGCTCACCACCGGGACAGGGTCTGTATGGCTACACCTTC
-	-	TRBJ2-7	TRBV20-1	CNAFHTGSSYEQYF	TGCAATGCTTTTCACACCGGGAGTTCATACGAGCAGTACTTC
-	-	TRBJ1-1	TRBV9	CASSPSYSNTEAFF	TGTGCCAGCAGCCCCTCTTATTCGAACACTGAAGCTTTCTTT
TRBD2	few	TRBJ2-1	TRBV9	CASSGIAGGPPNEQFF	TGTGCCAGCAGCGGAATAGCGGGAGGGCCCCCCAATGAGCAGTTCTTC
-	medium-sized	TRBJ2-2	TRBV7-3	CASSLTANTGELFF	TGTGCCAGCAGCTTAACCGCGAACACCGGGGAGCTGTTTTTT
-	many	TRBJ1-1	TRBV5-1	CASRPDTMNTEAFF	TGCGCCAGCAGACCAGACACCATGAACACTGAAGCTTTCTTT
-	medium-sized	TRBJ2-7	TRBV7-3	CASSHTGEVGEQYF	TGTGCCAGCAGCCACACAGGGGAGGTGGGCGAGCAGTACTTC
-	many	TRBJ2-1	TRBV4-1	CASSLNLGGYNEQFF	TGCGCCAGCAGCCTGAACCTAGGGGGTTACAATGAGCAGTTCTTC
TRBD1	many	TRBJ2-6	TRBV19	CASTKGQGASGANVLTF	TGTGCCAGTACTAAGGGACAGGGGGCTTCAGGGGCCAACGTCCTGACTTTC
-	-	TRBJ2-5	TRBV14	CASSHAETQYF	TGTGCCAGCAGCCATGCTGAGACCCAGTACTTC
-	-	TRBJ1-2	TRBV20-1	CSASGQKTNYGYTF	TGCAGTGCTAGTGGACAGAAGACTAACTATGGCTACACCTTC
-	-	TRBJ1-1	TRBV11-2	CASSLMPGPNTEAFF	TGTGCCAGCAGCTTAATGCCGGGCCCGAACACTGAAGCTTTCTTT
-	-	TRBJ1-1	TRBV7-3	CASSLTDMAGEAFF	TGTGCCAGCAGCTTAACTGATATGGCGGGGGAAGCTTTCTTT
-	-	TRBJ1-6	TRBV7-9	CASSLGDTNNSPLHF	TGTGCCAGCAGCTTAGGTGACACGAATAATTCACCCCTCCACTTT
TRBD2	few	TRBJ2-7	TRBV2	CASTRGDEQYF	TGTGCCAGCACCCGGGGGGACGAGCAGTACTTC
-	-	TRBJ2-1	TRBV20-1	CSVGPGNEQFF	TGCAGCGTTGGCCCGGGCAATGAGCAGTTCTTC
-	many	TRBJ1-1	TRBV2	CASSVSGTEAFF	TGTGCCAGCAGTGTCAGTGGCACTGAAGCTTTCTTT
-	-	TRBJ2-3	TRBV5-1	CASSLGTGFTDTQYF	TGCGCCAGCAGCTTGGGGACGGGGTTCACAGATACGCAGTATTTT
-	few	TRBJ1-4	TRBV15	CATSSAKRSTNEKLFF	TGTGCCACCAGCAGCGCAAAACGGTCAACTAATGAAAAACTGTTTTTT
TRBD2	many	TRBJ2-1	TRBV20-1	CSAKPLSIAGASNEQFF	TGCAGTGCTAAACCCCTTTCCATAGCGGGAGCGTCCAATGAGCAGTTCTTC
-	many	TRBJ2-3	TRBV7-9	CASSPGSITDTQYF	TGTGCCAGCAGCCCAGGTTCTATCACAGATACGCAGTATTTT
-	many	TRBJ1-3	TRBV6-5	CASSYFGLTSGNTIYF	TGTGCCAGCAGTTACTTCGGACTCACCTCTGGAAACACCATATATTTT
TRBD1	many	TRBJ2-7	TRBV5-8	CASTRQGHGSYEQYF	TGTGCCAGCACCCGACAGGGACACGGCTCCTACGAGCAGTACTTC
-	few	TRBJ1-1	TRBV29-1	CSVEDPRRVNTEAFF	TGCAGCGTTGAAGATCCCCGAAGGGTGAACACTGAAGCTTTCTTT
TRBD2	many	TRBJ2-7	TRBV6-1	CASREGASGIQSYEQYF	TGTGCCAGCAGAGAAGGGGCTAGCGGGATCCAATCCTACGAGCAGTACTTC
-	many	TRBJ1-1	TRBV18	CASSPLPQGSGYTEAFF	TGTGCCAGCTCACCACTTCCCCAGGGTAGTGGATACACTGAAGCTTTCTTT
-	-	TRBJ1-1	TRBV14	CASSHIPDTEAFF	TGTGCCAGCAGCCATATACCGGACACTGAAGCTTTCTTT
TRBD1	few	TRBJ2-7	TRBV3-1	CASSQGPQTGEESYEQYF	TGTGCCAGCAGCCAAGGGCCCCAGACAGGGGAGGAATCCTACGAGCAGTACTTC
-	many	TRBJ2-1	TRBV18	CASSPMEGAYNEQFF	TGTGCCAGCTCACCAATGGAGGGGGCCTACAATGAGCAGTTCTTC
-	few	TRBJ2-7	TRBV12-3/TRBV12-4	CARIAAVSYEQYF	TGTGCCAGAATTGCAGCGGTTTCCTACGAGCAGTACTTC
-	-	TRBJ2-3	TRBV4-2	CASSPGVGLAQDTQYF	TGTGCCAGCAGCCCCGGGGTAGGCCTAGCGCAAGATACGCAGTATTTT
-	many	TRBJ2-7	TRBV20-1	CSASHIPYEQYF	TGCAGTGCTAGTCATATTCCCTACGAGCAGTACTTC
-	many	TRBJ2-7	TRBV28	CASSFPMRTALYEQYF	TGTGCCAGCAGTTTTCCAATGAGGACAGCTCTCTACGAGCAGTACTTC
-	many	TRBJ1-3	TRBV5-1	CASSRTSDRYSAGNTIYF	TGCGCCAGCAGCCGAACCTCCGACAGGTACAGTGCCGGAAACACCATATATTTT
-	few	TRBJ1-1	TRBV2	CASRKQGGRNTEAFF	TGTGCCAGCAGGAAACAGGGAGGGCGGAACACTGAAGCTTTCTTT